This TCR beta chain was identified in a study of T-cell reconstitution after alpha-beta-depleted transplantation in children. The CDR3 length is 12 residues. Germline lookup yields CDR1 DFQATT and CDR2 SNEGSKA (reference sequence). V lost 4 bases and J lost 3, with 7 bases in between. Unique molecular identifiers were used in preparing the TCRbeta library. TCRdb re-called the PCR reads through MiXCR, storing one row per CDR3 protein. Of 450,000 to 550,000 distinct CDR3 sequences listed, roughly 10% were seen once; the top ten hold 14%. Remarks on this clonotype: The target antigen is unknown.

General study points: In some patients, recipient T cells and intrathymic progenitors surviving conditioning explained high day-60 diversity. Alpha-beta T cells about two months after transplant reportedly derived from several hundred expanded graft clones. A year had passed since transplant, and T-cell counts and diversity by then came mostly from newly produced T cells.

The sequencing used PBMCs, mostly from graft donor cells, collected 180 days after TCRalphabeta/CD19-depleted stem cell transplant. This sequence joins TRBV20-1 and TRBJ2-1; D may be TRBD1 (5 bases). This receptor was taken from a female patient between 2 and 15 years old who had a stem cell transplant for aplastic anemia, so the T cells may come from the graft donor. CDR3: CSATQGYNEQFF. In nucleotides, the CDR3 is TGCAGTGCTACGCAGGGCTACAATGAGCAGTTCTTC.